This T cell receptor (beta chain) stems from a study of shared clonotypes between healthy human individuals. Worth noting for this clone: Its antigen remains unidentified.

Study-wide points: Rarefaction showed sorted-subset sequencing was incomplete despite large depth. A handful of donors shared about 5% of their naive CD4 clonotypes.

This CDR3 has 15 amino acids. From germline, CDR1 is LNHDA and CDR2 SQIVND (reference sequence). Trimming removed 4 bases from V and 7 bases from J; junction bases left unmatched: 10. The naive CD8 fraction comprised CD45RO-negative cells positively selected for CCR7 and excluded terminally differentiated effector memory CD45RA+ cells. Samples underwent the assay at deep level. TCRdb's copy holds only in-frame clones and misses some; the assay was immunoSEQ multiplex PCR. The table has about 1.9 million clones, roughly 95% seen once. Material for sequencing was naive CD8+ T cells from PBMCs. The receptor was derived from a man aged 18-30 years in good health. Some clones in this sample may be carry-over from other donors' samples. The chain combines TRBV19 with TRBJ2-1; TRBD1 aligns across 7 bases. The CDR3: CASSTARQGWNEQFF. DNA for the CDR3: TGTGCCAGTAGTACCGCCAGACAGGGATGGAATGAGCAGTTCTTC.